This T cell receptor beta chain was observed in a study of T cell changes during pregnancy in multiple sclerosis. Generated by immunoSEQ multiplex PCR, the TCRdb table keeps only in-frame clones and is missing some. The sample includes some 60,000 clones, 75% to 95% of them seen just once. The CDR3 length is 14 residues. CDR1 is SGDLS, CDR2 YYNGEE, per germline. The V gene end was trimmed by 4 bases and the J gene end by 12 bases; junction bases not matched to a gene: 6. The chain is built from TRBV9 and TRBJ2-1, with 14 bases aligning to TRBD2. Sequencing used peripheral blood, obtained before pregnancy. This TCR derives from a female donor with multiple sclerosis, enrolled in a pregnancy study. CDR3 nucleotide sequence: TGTGCCAGCAGCCCCGGGACTAGCGGGGGCCGGCAGTTCTTC. As protein: CASSPGTSGGRQFF.